This T cell receptor beta chain was recorded in a study of blood T cell repertoires in COVID-19. Study information: In each case, the material was cDNA or gDNA derived from T cells, B-cell-depleted T cells, or PBMCs.

The data were produced by immunoSEQ multiplex PCR, yet TCRdb's version contains in-frame clones alone and is incomplete. Among 25,000 to 30,000 clones listed, over 70% were seen once. Trimming took 6 bases from V and 3 from J, leaving 12 bases between them. This CDR3 is built from 15 residues. CDR1 MNHEY and CDR2 SVGAGI come from the germline V gene. The V gene is TRBV6-5, the J gene TRBJ1-6; no clear D gene. This receptor was obtained from a woman aged 55-69 years with acute or convalescent COVID-19. Material for sequencing was peripheral blood. The CDR3 region is CASRVGGNYNSPLHF. The CDR3 coding sequence is TGTGCCAGCAGGGTGGGAGGCAACTATAATTCACCCCTCCACTTT.